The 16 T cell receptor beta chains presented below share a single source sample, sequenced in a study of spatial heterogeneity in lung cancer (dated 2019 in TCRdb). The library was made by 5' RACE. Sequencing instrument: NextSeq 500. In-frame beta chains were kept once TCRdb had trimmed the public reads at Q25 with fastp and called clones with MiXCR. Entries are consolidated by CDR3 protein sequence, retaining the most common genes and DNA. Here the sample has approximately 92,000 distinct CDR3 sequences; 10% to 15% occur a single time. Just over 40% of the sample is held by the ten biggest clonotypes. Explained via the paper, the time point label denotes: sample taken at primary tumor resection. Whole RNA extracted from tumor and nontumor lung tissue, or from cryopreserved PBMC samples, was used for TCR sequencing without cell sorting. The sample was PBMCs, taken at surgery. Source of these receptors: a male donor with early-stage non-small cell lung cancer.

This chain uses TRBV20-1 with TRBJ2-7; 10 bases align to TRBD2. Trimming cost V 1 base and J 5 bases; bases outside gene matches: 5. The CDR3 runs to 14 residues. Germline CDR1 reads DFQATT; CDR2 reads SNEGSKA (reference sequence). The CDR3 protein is CSARVGAGGHEQYF. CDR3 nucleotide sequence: TGCAGTGCTAGAGTAGGAGCGGGAGGGCACGAGCAGTACTTC.

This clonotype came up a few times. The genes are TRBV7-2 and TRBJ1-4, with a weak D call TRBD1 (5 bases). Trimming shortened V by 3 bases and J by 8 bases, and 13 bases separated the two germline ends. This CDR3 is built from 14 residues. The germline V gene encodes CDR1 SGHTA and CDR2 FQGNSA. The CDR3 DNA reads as TGTGCCAGCAGCTTGGGACTTTTCGGGGAAAAACTGTTTTTT. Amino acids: CASSLGLFGEKLFF.

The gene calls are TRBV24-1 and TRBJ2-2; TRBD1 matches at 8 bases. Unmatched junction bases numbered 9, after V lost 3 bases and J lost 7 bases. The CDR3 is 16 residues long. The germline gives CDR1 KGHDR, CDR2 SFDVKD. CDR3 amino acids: CATSDDLTGDGGELFF. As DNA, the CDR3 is TGTGCCACCAGTGATGACCTGACAGGGGATGGCGGGGAGCTGTTTTTT.

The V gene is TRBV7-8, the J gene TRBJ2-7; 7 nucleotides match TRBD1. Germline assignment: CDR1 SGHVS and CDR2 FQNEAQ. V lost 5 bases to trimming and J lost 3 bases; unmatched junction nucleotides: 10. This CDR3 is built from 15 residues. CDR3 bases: TGTGCCAGCAGCCCCACGACAGGGTTGATCTACGAGCAGTACTTC. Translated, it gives CASSPTTGLIYEQYF.

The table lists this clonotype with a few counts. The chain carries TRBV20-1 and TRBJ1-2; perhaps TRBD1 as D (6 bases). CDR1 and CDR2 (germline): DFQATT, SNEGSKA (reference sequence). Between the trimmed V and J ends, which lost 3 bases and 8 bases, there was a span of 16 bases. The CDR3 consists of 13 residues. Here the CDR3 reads CSARETTGYGYTF. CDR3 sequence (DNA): TGCAGTGCTAGGGAGACGACAGGTTACGGCTACACCTTC.

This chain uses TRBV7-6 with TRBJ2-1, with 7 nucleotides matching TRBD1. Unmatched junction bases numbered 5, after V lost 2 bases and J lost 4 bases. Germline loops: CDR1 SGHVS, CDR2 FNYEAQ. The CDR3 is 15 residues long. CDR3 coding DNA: TGTGCCAGCAGCTTATCGTCAGGGGGTTACAATGAGCAGTTCTTC. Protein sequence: CASSLSSGGYNEQFF.

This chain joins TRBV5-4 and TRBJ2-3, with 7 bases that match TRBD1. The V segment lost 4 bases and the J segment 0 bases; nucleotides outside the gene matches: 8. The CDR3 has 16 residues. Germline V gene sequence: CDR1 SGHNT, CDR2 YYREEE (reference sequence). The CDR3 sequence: CASSLSGTVSTDTQYF. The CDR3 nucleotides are TGTGCCAGCAGCCTATCTGGGACAGTGAGCACAGATACGCAGTATTTT.

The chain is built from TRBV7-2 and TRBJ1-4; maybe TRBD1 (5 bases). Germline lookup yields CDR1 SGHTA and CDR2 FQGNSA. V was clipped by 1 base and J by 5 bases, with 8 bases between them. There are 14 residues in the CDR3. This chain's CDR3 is CASSLETVNEKLFF. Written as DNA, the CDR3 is TGTGCCAGCAGCTTAGAGACAGTAAATGAAAAACTGTTTTTT.

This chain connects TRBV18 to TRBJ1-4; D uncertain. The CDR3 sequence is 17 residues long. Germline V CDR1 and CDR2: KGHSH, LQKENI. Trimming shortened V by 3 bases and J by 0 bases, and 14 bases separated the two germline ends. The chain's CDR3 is CASSPIQATATNEKLFF. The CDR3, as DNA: TGTGCCAGCTCACCGATCCAGGCGACGGCAACTAATGAAAAACTGTTTTTT. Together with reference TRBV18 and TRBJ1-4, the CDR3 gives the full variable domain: NAGVMQNPRHLVRRRGQEARLRCSPMKGHSHVYWYRQLPEEGLKFMVYLQKENIIDESGMPKERFSAEFPKEGPSILRIQQVVRGDSAAYFCASSPIQATATNEKLFFGSGTQLSVL.

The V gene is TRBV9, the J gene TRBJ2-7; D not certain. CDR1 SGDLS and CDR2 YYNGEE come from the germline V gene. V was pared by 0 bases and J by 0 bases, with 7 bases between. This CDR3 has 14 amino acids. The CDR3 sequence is CASSVELDSYEQYF. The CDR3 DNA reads TGTGCCAGCAGCGTAGAGTTAGACTCCTACGAGCAGTACTTC.

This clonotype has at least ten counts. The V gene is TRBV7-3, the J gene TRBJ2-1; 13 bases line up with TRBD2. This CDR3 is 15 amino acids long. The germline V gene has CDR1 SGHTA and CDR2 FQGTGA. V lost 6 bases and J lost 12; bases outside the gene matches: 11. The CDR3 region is CASREGTSGAPGQFF. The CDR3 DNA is TGTGCCAGCAGGGAAGGGACTAGCGGGGCCCCCGGGCAGTTCTTC.

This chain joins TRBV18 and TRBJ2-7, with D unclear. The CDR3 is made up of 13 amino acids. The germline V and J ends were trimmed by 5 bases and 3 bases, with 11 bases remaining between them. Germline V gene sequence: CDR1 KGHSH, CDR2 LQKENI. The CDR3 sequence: CASSASAYYEQYF. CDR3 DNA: TGTGCCAGCTCAGCCTCAGCCTACTACGAGCAGTACTTC. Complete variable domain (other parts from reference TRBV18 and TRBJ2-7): NAGVMQNPRHLVRRRGQEARLRCSPMKGHSHVYWYRQLPEEGLKFMVYLQKENIIDESGMPKERFSAEFPKEGPSILRIQQVVRGDSAAYFCASSASAYYEQYFGPGTRLTVT.

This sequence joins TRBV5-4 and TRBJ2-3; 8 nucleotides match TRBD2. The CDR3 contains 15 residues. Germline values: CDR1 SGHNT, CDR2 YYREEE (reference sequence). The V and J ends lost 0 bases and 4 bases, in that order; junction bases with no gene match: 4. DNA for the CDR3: TGTGCCAGCAGCTTGGCAGGCGGGAGGCCAGATACGCAGTATTTT. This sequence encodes CASSLAGGRPDTQYF.

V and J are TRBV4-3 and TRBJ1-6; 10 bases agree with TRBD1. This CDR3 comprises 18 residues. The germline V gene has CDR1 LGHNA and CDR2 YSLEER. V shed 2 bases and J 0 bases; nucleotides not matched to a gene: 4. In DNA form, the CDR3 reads TGCGCCAGCAGCCAAAGACAGGGGGCGAGCTCCTATAATTCACCCCTCCACTTT. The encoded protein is CASSQRQGASSYNSPLHF.

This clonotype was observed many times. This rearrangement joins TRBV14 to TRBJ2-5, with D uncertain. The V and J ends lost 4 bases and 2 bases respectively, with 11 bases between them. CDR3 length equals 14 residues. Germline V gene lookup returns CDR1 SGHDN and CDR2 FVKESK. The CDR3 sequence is CASSPEGRQETQYF. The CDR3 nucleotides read TGTGCCAGCAGCCCAGAAGGGCGGCAAGAGACCCAGTACTTC.

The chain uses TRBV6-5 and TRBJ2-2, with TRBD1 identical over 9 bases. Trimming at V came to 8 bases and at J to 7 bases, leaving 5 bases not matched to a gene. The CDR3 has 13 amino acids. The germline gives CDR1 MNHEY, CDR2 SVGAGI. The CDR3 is CASFTGGVGELFF. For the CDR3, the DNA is TGTGCCAGCTTTACAGGGGGCGTCGGGGAGCTGTTTTTT.